The 26 T cell receptor beta chains presented below share a single source sample, sequenced in a study of OX40 agonist ivuxolimab in advanced cancers. Receptor libraries were prepared by the immunoSEQ multiplex PCR assay. This is the immuneACCESS table as TCRdb keeps it, with only in-frame sequences that have V and J called. A part of the clones is gone; compared with another copy, unresolved V genes explain less than half, and the rest is unexplained. For this sample there are 82,000 or so clones; roughly 90% appear just once. The ten most abundant clones make up 0.65% of the sample. The source material was CD4+ or CD8+ T cells sorted from blood, sampled in a trial of the OX40 agonist ivuxolimab. These receptors all come from an adult with an advanced solid tumor such as melanoma, head and neck, liver or kidney cancer.

The rearrangement uses TRBV25-1 and TRBJ2-2; D gene uncertain. V shed 4 bases and J shed 6 bases, with 9 bases lying between them. Germline CDR1 reads MGHDK; CDR2 reads SYGVNS. This CDR3 is 13 amino acids long. The CDR3 DNA sequence: TGTGCCAGCAGTGGTAACAGCCCCGGGGAGCTGTTTTTT. Protein: CASSGNSPGELFF. The full variable domain, in which reference TRBV25-1 and TRBJ2-2 provide the parts outside the CDR3, is EADIYQTPRYLVIGTGKKITLECSQTMGHDKMYWYQQDPGMELHLIHYSYGVNSTEKGDLSSESTVSRIRTEHFPLTLESARPSHTSQYLCASSGNSPGELFFGEGSRLTVL.

The DNA of the CDR3 is TGCGCCAGCAGCTCGATGACAGGACAGGGTCCGGGTGGCTACACCTTC. Translating gives CASSSMTGQGPGGYTF. The chain has TRBV5-1 and TRBJ1-2; 8 bases are a match to TRBD1. The CDR3 runs to 16 residues. Germline V gene lookup returns CDR1 SGHRS and CDR2 YFSETQ. V lost 3 bases and J lost 7; bases outside the gene matches: 14.

The V and J genes are TRBV4-1 and TRBJ2-7; 8 bases fit TRBD1. V shed 2 bases and J 0 bases; nucleotides not matched to a gene: 6. The CDR3 is 16 residues long. Germline V gene lookup returns CDR1 MGHRA and CDR2 YSYEKL. CDR3 sequence reads: CASSQRVGQGSYEQYF. DNA for the CDR3: TGCGCCAGCAGCCAAAGAGTTGGACAGGGCTCCTACGAGCAGTACTTC.

The CDR3 sequence: CASSELGSYYEQYF. CDR3 coding DNA: TGTGCCAGCAGTGAGTTAGGCTCTTACTACGAGCAGTACTTC. V and J are TRBV6-1 and TRBJ2-7; D is ambiguous. The CDR3 has 14 amino acids. Germline assignment: CDR1 MNHNS and CDR2 SASEGT. The V end lost 3 bases, the J end lost 3 bases, and 12 bases lay between the germline ends.

This chain uses TRBV5-1 with TRBJ2-1; 7 bases are shared with TRBD2. Germline V gene lookup returns CDR1 SGHRS and CDR2 YFSETQ. V lost 0 bases to trimming and J lost 8 bases; unmatched junction nucleotides: 5. The CDR3 runs 14 residues. The CDR3 sequence is CASSLVLAGDEQFF. As DNA, the CDR3 is TGCGCCAGCAGCTTGGTCCTGGCGGGGGATGAGCAGTTCTTC.

As for this clone: Other nucleotide sequences from this sample produce the same CDR3. The chain recombines TRBV7-9 with TRBJ1-1; tentative D call: TRBD1 (5 bases). The CDR3 contains 14 residues. CDR1 and CDR2 (germline): SEHNR, FQNEAQ (reference sequence). V was clipped by 5 bases and J by 1 base, with 11 bases between them. DNA for the CDR3: TGTGCCAGCAGCCTACAGGTCGGGAACACTGAAGCTTTCTTT. This gives the protein CASSLQVGNTEAFF.

The genes are TRBV30 and TRBJ2-7; possibly TRBD1 for D (5 bases). Trimming stripped 2 bases from V and 7 bases from J, with 18 bases between. The length of the CDR3 is 14 residues. Germline assignment: CDR1 GTSNPN and CDR2 SVGIG (reference sequence). CDR3 DNA: TGTGCCTGGAGTAGGCAGGGTTCGATTTGGGAGCAGTACTTC. It yields the protein CAWSRQGSIWEQYF.

The chain joins TRBV6-1 to TRBJ1-1; D perhaps matches TRBD1 (5 bases). Germline CDR1 and CDR2: MNHNS and SASEGT. The length of the CDR3 is 14 residues. V was clipped by 4 bases and J by 4 bases, with 13 bases between them. The DNA for the CDR3 is TGTGCCAGCAGTGGTCCAGGGTGGGCCACTGAAGCTTTCTTT. It specifies CASSGPGWATEAFF.

The rearrangement joins TRBV6-1 to TRBJ2-2; D gene ambiguous. The germline V and J ends were trimmed by 2 bases and 4 bases, with 8 bases remaining between them. Germline V gene sequence: CDR1 MNHNS, CDR2 SASEGT. The CDR3 runs 14 residues. The CDR3 here is CASSELYSTGELFF. CDR3 sequence (DNA): TGTGCCAGCAGTGAACTCTACAGCACCGGGGAGCTGTTTTTT.

This clone has only one observation. The rearrangement links TRBV6-1 to TRBJ2-7; a possible D gene is TRBD1 (6 bases). Germline assignment: CDR1 MNHNS and CDR2 SASEGT. V was pared by 6 bases and J by 4 bases, with 10 bases between. CDR3 length equals 12 residues. The CDR3 nucleotides are TGTGCCAGCAGACTACAGGGATACGAGCAGTACTTC. Its protein is CASRLQGYEQYF.

CDR3 nucleotide sequence: TGTGCCAGCAGTGAAGGGCGCAAGGGTTGGACTAATGAAAAACTGTTTTTT. Protein product: CASSEGRKGWTNEKLFF. The chain recombines TRBV25-1 with TRBJ1-4, with D hard to call. Trimming took off 2 bases at V and 2 bases at J, with 15 bases between the two ends. Germline V gene sequence: CDR1 MGHDK, CDR2 SYGVNS. CDR3 length equals 17 residues.

This clone was found once. The chain recombines TRBV27 with TRBJ2-3; 11 bases agree with TRBD2. The ends lost 4 bases at V and 3 bases at J; junction bases unmatched: 9. The CDR3 consists of 17 residues. Germline V gene sequence: CDR1 MNHEY, CDR2 SMNVEV (reference sequence). As DNA, the CDR3 is TGTGCCAGCAGTTCAATGACTAGCGGGGTGGGGACAGATACGCAGTATTTT. Protein sequence: CASSSMTSGVGTDTQYF.

The V and J genes are TRBV5-1 and TRBJ2-5; TRBD1 aligns across 9 bases. The J call may be faulty, since TRBJ2-7 better matches the DNA end. The CDR3 runs to 14 residues. Germline V gives CDR1 SGHRS, CDR2 YFSETQ. The CDR3 reads CASSSGTGSYEQYF. CDR3 coding DNA: TGCGCCAGCAGCTCTGGGACAGGGTCGTACGAGCAGTACTTC.

This chain connects TRBV19 to TRBJ2-3; 14 bases line up with TRBD2. This CDR3 region has 15 residues. Per germline, CDR1 LNHDA and CDR2 SQIVND (reference sequence). With 7 bases clipped from V and 4 bases from J, the junction kept 4 bases outside the gene matches. CDR3: CASTRLAGGPDTQYF. In nucleotides, the CDR3 is TGTGCCAGTACCCGACTAGCGGGGGGGCCAGATACGCAGTATTTT.

The chain has TRBV11-1 and TRBJ1-5, with D unclear. The V gene lost 5 bases and the J gene lost 2 bases, with 16 bases spanning the gap. This CDR3 comprises 16 residues. Germline CDR1 reads SGHAT; CDR2 reads FQDESV (reference sequence). As DNA, the CDR3 is TGTGCCAGCAGCACGGAAGAGGGTACGGGCAATCAGCCCCAGCATTTT. As protein: CASSTEEGTGNQPQHF.

Here the CDR3 DNA reads TGTGCCAGCGGGACCGAATACAATGAGCAGTTCTTC. Encoded protein: CASGTEYNEQFF. This chain links TRBV28 with TRBJ2-1; tentatively, D is TRBD1 or TRBD2 (5 bases each). The CDR3 sequence is 12 residues long. Germline CDR1 reads MDHEN; CDR2 reads SYDVKM. V lost 8 bases to trimming and J lost 4 bases, with 9 bases between them.

This chain links TRBV5-1 with TRBJ1-2; 11 bases match TRBD1. With 4 bases clipped from V and 2 bases from J, the junction kept 4 bases outside the gene matches. The CDR3 covers 15 residues. Per germline, CDR1 SGHRS and CDR2 YFSETQ. This CDR3 is CASSPGDRGNYGYTF. CDR3 sequence (DNA): TGCGCCAGCAGCCCGGGGGACAGGGGGAACTATGGCTACACCTTC.

The chain uses TRBV30 and TRBJ2-5, with D unresolved. Germline values: CDR1 GTSNPN, CDR2 SVGIG (reference sequence). Trimming removed 8 bases at V and 3 bases at J, with 10 bases between. This CDR3 is 11 amino acids long. The DNA for the CDR3 is TGTGCCCACAAAACGAAAGAGACCCAGTACTTC. This encodes CAHKTKETQYF.

This sequence joins TRBV7-3 and TRBJ2-2, with TRBD1 as a possible D gene (5 bases). Trimming stripped 5 bases from V and 4 bases from J, with 8 bases between. Germline assignment: CDR1 SGHTA and CDR2 FQGTGA. The CDR3 extends over 13 amino acids. CDR3 nucleotide sequence: TGTGCCAGCAGCGTAGGGGCCACCGGGGAGCTGTTTTTT. It codes for CASSVGATGELFF.

The V call is TRBV18, the J call TRBJ1-3; D gene unclear. Trimming shortened V by 3 bases and J by 0 bases, and 9 bases separated the two germline ends. This CDR3 comprises 15 residues. Germline V lookup: CDR1 KGHSH, CDR2 LQKENI. CDR3 DNA: TGTGCCAGCTCACCGCCCGTCGGCTCTGGAAACACCATATATTTT. As protein: CASSPPVGSGNTIYF.

This sequence joins TRBV11-1 and TRBJ2-5; 14 nucleotides agree with TRBD2. V lost 6 bases to trimming and J lost 2 bases; unmatched junction nucleotides: 5. CDR3 size: 16 residues. Germline CDR1 reads SGHAT; CDR2 reads FQDESV (reference sequence). The CDR3 DNA reads TGTGCCAGCAGAGGCGGGACTAGCGGGGGACAAGAGACCCAGTACTTC. Amino acid sequence: CASRGGTSGGQETQYF. Combining the CDR3 with reference TRBV11-1 and TRBJ2-5 gives the whole variable domain EAEVAQSPRYKITEKSQAVAFWCDPISGHATLYWYRQILGQGPELLVQFQDESVVDDSQLPKDRFSAERLKGVDSTLKIQPAELGDSAMYLCASRGGTSGGQETQYFGPGTRLLVL.

This chain connects TRBV13 to TRBJ2-7, with 7 positions matching TRBD1. Per the germline V gene, CDR1 is PRHDT and CDR2 is FYEKMQ (reference sequence). Trimming took 3 bases from V and 3 from J; bases not matched to a gene: 5. The CDR3 length is 14 residues. DNA of the CDR3: TGTGCCAGCAGCTTCTTTCGGGACAGCTACGAGCAGTACTTC. Residues: CASSFFRDSYEQYF.

The J gene is TRBJ2-2, the V gene TRBV6-5, with D uncertain. Trimming cost V 6 bases and J 6 bases, with 11 bases left between them. There are 13 residues in the CDR3. Germline assignment: CDR1 MNHEY and CDR2 SVGAGI. CDR3 bases: TGTGCCAGCAGCCAGCAGAGTTCCGGGGAGCTGTTTTTT. This sequence encodes CASSQQSSGELFF.

CDR3 sequence (DNA): TGTGCCAGCAGCCAGGACCCAGGGGGCCGGGAGCAGTACTTC. It yields the protein CASSQDPGGREQYF. This chain joins TRBV7-8 and TRBJ2-7, with 8 bases identical to TRBD1. CDR3 size: 14 residues. V was clipped by 5 bases and J by 7 bases; unmatched bases: 10. Germline-derived CDR1 and CDR2 are SGHVS and FQNEAQ.

This clone appeared a single time. The CDR3: CAWSGGIYEQYF. The CDR3 DNA is TGTGCCTGGAGCGGCGGAATATACGAGCAGTACTTC. This chain connects TRBV30 to TRBJ2-7; D is undetermined. There are 12 residues in the CDR3. The ends were cut back, 3 bases at V and 4 bases at J, with 10 bases in the middle. Germline CDR1 is GTSNPN and CDR2 is SVGIG (reference sequence). The entire variable domain, with the rest obtained from reference TRBV30 and TRBJ2-7, is as follows: SQTIHQWPATLVQPVGSPLSLECTVEGTSNPNLYWYRQAAGRGLQLLFYSVGIGQISSEVPQNLSASRPQDRQFILSSKKLLLSDSGFYLCAWSGGIYEQYFGPGTRLTVT.

The chain is built from TRBV7-2 and TRBJ2-7; D not resolved. CDR1 is SGHTA, CDR2 FQGNSA, per germline. V was pared by 6 bases and J by 1 base, with 10 bases between. The CDR3 length is 13 residues. CDR3 amino acids: CASSRSVSYEQYF. Written as DNA, the CDR3 is TGTGCCAGCAGTCGCTCCGTGTCCTACGAGCAGTACTTC.